This T cell receptor (beta chain) originates from a study of cytomegalovirus exposure and HLA in healthy donors (dated by TCRdb to about 2017). Study-wide context: According to an earlier analysis of a few hundred of the donors, about 190 million T cells yielded 120 million or so unique TCR beta sequences and around 280 Gb of sequence data. The study aimed to test whether cataloging public T cell receptors could reveal signatures of past pathogen exposure. Donor age, sex, ethnicity and CMV serostatus were compiled alongside the repertoire data. An earlier analysis of roughly 580 of the donors used high-throughput TCR beta sequencing to judge whether each TCR beta V gene segment behaved as functional or pseudogenic. HLA typing covered class I and class II loci at four-digit resolution. Using immunosequencing, the study profiled T cell repertoires from 666 subjects and related those repertoires to cytomegalovirus serostatus. Every repertoire in the discovery cohort had been generated on one and the same sequencing platform. A later analysis re-examined previously published TCR beta repertoires from over 500 donors and added high-resolution HLA genotyping to investigate patterns of TCR occurrence. Of the 350 to 450 genotyped donors, roughly 80% were placed in the genetic ancestry cluster associated with self-reported Caucasian donors. On average, roughly 240,000 unique TCR beta nucleotide sequences were sequenced per donor among 350 to 400 genotyped donors of the cohort, with about 19% of those sequences being non-productive. The later analysis used no new phenotypic data to find candidate immune exposures, relying instead on TCR beta sequences and their occurrence across donors. Five DR-DQ haplotypes were treated as single units for association and clustering because of strong linkage in the cohort. To predict cytomegalovirus infection status, the study combined high-throughput TCR immunosequencing, statistical association of individual TCRs with disease status, and machine learning. Besides the first cohort of around 700 subjects, a separate validation cohort made up of some 110 different subjects was used. The number of typed donors differed by locus: about 620-640 for A, B, C, DRB1 and DQB1; about 520 for DQA1; over 600 for DPA1; and about 450 for DPB1. In a later genetic analysis, genome-wide SNP genotypes for about three fifths of the roughly 670 donors were used, and that subset was treated as a discovery cohort. Roughly 300 gigabases of sequencing data and 78 million or so unique TCR sequences were included in an early release covering roughly 700 HLA-typed donors.

To note about this clone: There is no known antigen for this receptor. No much larger clone is present one base from it, and per-base qualities are unavailable.

The cohort comprised 550 to 700 healthy bone marrow donors. All cohort members were sampled while nominally healthy, although unrecorded immune exposures were likely present. The donor tested CMV seropositive and was one of the 289 seropositive cohort members. A peripheral blood sample was collected from each donor, and TCR beta sequencing was performed on peripheral blood mononuclear cells. The Qiagen DNeasy Blood Extraction Kit was used to extract genomic DNA from the blood cell samples. Broad study findings and their caveats: According to the authors, the approach could potentially be generalized to other disease states and immunological phenotypes. Because HLA typing was unavailable for some donors at each locus, only the typed subset was used in association tests. Linkage disequilibrium might explain the correlated functional status among segregating V segments, but an unknown experimental factor could not be ruled out. Compared with the approximately 600-donor mean, donors in an Asian-associated ancestry cluster had fewer N-insertions in productive TCRs, according to a later genetic analysis. Three of the identified cytomegalovirus-associated TCR beta chains were confirmed in vitro to be specific for cytomegalovirus antigens. A further reported finding was that TCR beta sequences accurately predicted the HLA-A and HLA-B alleles for most subjects in the first cohort. The cohort was sequenced for TCR beta chains only, and without alpha or paired-chain data the features that could be detected were limited. Some IMGT-functional V segments, including TRBV6-2 and TRBV6-3, could not be distinguished by the 87-base-pair reads and were therefore excluded. The study gave a list of 150 to 200 TCR beta chains associated with cytomegalovirus. CMV serostatus was the only immune exposure information available for the cohort. In an earlier analysis of some 500 of the donors, most TCR beta V segments appeared in productive rearrangements about 87% or about 30% of the time, broadly matching IMGT annotations. The earlier analysis of some 560 of the donors excluded roughly 16 rarely observed V segments, including chromosome 9 orphons, because counts were too low. A later genetic analysis associated a missense DCLRE1C variant with V-gene and J-gene trimming of TCR beta chains, and an independent cohort replicated the association. When HLA alleles, especially DR and DQ, strongly co-occurred, attributing TCR associations to individual alleles was difficult. Specific HLA alleles were associated with over 15,000 TCR beta sequences at a false discovery rate of 0.05 in a later analysis. Most CMV-associated TCR beta chains appeared to be HLA-restricted in a later analysis, and the HLA associations seemed to be driven largely by CMV exposure. In a later analysis, TCR association rates were found to vary across HLA loci, with the most associated TCRs seen for DRB1 alleles and the fewest for HLA-C alleles. Across donors, most TCR sequences were observed very rarely, whereas some public TCRs were present in many individuals. A later analysis reported that several top co-occurrence clusters appeared linked to parvovirus B19, influenza, CMV and Epstein-Barr virus. In a later analysis, HLA-associated TCR beta chains were found to be more clonally expanded and to have lower generation probabilities than equally common non-associated chains. Roughly uniform sequencing depth across donors was assumed in presence/absence analyses, although this assumption may not hold. The sequencing pipeline was judged likely to have produced a cluster of highly shared sequence variants as a technical artifact. Cytomegalovirus status was reported to be diagnosed by the classifier with high specificity and sensitivity in both the original and validation cohorts.

The germline V gene gives CDR1 as MRHNA and CDR2 as SNTAGT. Spanning cysteine to phenylalanine, the CDR3 consists of 14 amino acids. This entry keeps only the CDR3 DNA: 42 bases, framed from base 1. Relative to germline, V is missing 3 bases and J is missing 3 bases, with 4 bases of the junction outside any gene match. Receptor amplification or capture employed the immunoSEQ multiplex PCR assay. For the multiplex PCR, a mixture combining 60 forward primers for TCR Vbeta segments and 13 reverse primers for TCR Jbeta segments was used. The CDR3 region of rearranged TCR beta genes was amplified from genomic DNA by a multiplex PCR assay. The Illumina HiSeq System was used to sequence the amplified TCR beta libraries as 87-base-pair reads. Per the source publication's procedure: A later analysis tallied roughly 78 million unique TCR beta chains across the 700 or so repertoires, and about 12 million of those chains were shared by two or more donors. Raw reads were error-corrected and collapsed into unique sequences by a nearest-neighbor algorithm in which closely related sequences were merged to remove PCR and sequencing errors. V, D and J gene segments were assigned by aligning CDR3 sequences to IMGT reference sequences. For a sequence to be retained, a match of at least six nucleotides to both a V gene segment and a J gene segment was required. A rearrangement was called productive if the CDR3 had no stop codons and remained in frame with V and J, and every other rearrangement was called non-productive. CDR3 was defined by IMGT convention, running from the second conserved V-encoded cysteine to the conserved J-encoded phenylalanine. The earlier analysis of 587 of the donors excluded sequences that lacked an unambiguous match to a single V gene segment. In an earlier analysis of approximately 500 of the donors, a V segment was called functional when productive rearrangements were above 56.7%, and segregating when the standard deviation between donors exceeded 5%. A statistical classification framework was built to diagnose cytomegalovirus status from the catalog of TCR beta chain sequences. In a later analysis, V and J genes were assigned by comparing TCR nucleotide sequences against IMGT/GENE-DB human TR gene sequences. Using the TCRdist pipeline, a later analysis assigned CDR3 sequences along with most-parsimonious VDJ recombination scenarios. In a later analysis, each TCR beta chain was defined by its CDR3 amino acid sequence together with its V-gene family, and reads without a unique V-gene family were excluded. As a way to deal with suspected cross-contamination and a sequencing artifact, a later analysis dropped roughly 600 nucleotide sequences that were highly shared and had low generation probability. A later analysis calculated a clonal expansion index for each public chain from normalized within-repertoire ranks of inferred template counts. A later analysis computed generation probabilities with a VDJ recombination model fitted to out-of-frame rearrangements, and checked the results against IGoR. A later analysis scored TCR-TCR, TCR-HLA and TCR-CMV co-occurrence with hypergeometric tests, applying a repertoire-size bias correction to TCR pairs. In a later analysis, false discovery rates were estimated by permuting HLA or CMV assignments 20 times. In a later analysis, co-occurring TCRs were grouped with DBSCAN, and TCRdist sequence similarity was added when clustering was performed within HLA-allele-positive subsets. Repertoires with fewer than 30,000 or more than 120,000 public chains were left out of co-occurrence clustering, as were about 5 repertoires with anomalous nucleotide sharing. Here the immuneACCESS table is served through TCRdb, limited to in-frame sequences with V and J called. Missing clones are a known gap in these copies; in checked studies unresolved V genes cover under half, and the rest lacks a known reason. That table furnishes V, J and clone size, whereas the DNA furnished D and trimming. The sample includes some 120,000 clones, with roughly 82% observed a single time. The top ten hold less than 15% of the sample.

Sequences were obtained from PBMCs. The receptor's source is an older woman in good health and CMV-seropositive. Recombination linked TRBV6-4 to TRBJ1-1, and TRBD1 matches 7 of the central bases. This receptor carries the CDR3 CASSERQGDTEAFF. At the DNA level, the sequence is TGTGCCAGCAGTGAGCGACAGGGAGACACTGAAGCTTTCTTT.